This T cell receptor beta chain is from a study of shared T cell receptors in the human thymus. The method was immunoSEQ multiplex PCR; TCRdb's version includes in-frame clones alone and lacks a portion of them. Here the sample spans 500,000 to 550,000 clones, roughly 74% being singletons. In germline, CDR1 is SGHTS, CDR2 YDEGEE. The ends lost 5 bases at V and 2 bases at J; junction bases unmatched: 14. The CDR3 extends over 18 amino acids. The same sample was also used in a study of human thymus T cells. That investigation notes: Resections obtained during corrective heart surgery supplied the thymus tissue.

The clonotype originates from a boy under two years old with a congenital heart defect. The V gene is TRBV5-8, the J gene TRBJ1-5; 9 nucleotides agree with TRBD1. The specimen sequenced was thymocytes. Here the CDR3 DNA reads TGTGCCAGCAGGATCCGGGACAGGGTTCCGGGAGGCAATCAGCCCCAGCATTTT. Its protein is CASRIRDRVPGGNQPQHF.